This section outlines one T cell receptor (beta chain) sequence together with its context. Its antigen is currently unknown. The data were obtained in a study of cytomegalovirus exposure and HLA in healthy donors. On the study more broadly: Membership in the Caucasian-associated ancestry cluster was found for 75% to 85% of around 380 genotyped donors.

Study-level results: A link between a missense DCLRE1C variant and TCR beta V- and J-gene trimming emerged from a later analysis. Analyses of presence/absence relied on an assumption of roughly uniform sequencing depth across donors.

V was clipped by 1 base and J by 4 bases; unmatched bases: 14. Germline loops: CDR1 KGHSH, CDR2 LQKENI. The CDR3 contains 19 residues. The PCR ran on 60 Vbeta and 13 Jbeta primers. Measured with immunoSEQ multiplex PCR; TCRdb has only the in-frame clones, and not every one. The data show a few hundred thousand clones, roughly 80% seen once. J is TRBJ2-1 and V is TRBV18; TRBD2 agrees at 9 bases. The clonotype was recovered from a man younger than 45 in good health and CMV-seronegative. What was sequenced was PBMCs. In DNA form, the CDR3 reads TGTGCCAGCTCACCACTGCCTAGCGGGGCGGGTGAGGATTACAATGAGCAGTTCTTC. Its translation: CASSPLPSGAGEDYNEQFF. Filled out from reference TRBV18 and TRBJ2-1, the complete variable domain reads NAGVMQNPRHLVRRRGQEARLRCSPMKGHSHVYWYRQLPEEGLKFMVYLQKENIIDESGMPKERFSAEFPKEGPSILRIQQVVRGDSAAYFCASSPLPSGAGEDYNEQFFGPGTRLTVL.